The clone carrying this TCR beta chain was seen repeatedly, ten times or more. The antigen is undetermined. Stable hyperthyroidism: no ophthalmopathy progression over 18 months of follow-up. These data originate in a study of T cells in Graves' hyperthyroidism and ophthalmopathy. General study findings and limits: Ophthalmopathy, which appeared later, was predicted by the model a median 6.5 months before onset.

Authors of the study amplified TCR beta CDR3 regions from RNA transcripts. First-round RT-PCR with HTBI primers amplified the TCR CDR3 region. TCRdb passed the multiplex PCR reads through MiXCR, listing each CDR3 protein once. This table holds about 380,000 distinct CDR3 sequences, about 15% found once. The CDR3 runs 16 residues. Germline V gene data show CDR1 as SNHLY and CDR2 as FYNNEI. After removal of 5 bases from V and 5 bases from J, the junction contained 6 bases not matched to a gene. The rearrangement uses TRBV2 and TRBJ2-1; 13 bases are shared with TRBD2. This TCR was sampled from a woman aged 55-70 years with Graves' hyperthyroidism. The sequenced material came from blood. The CDR3 spells CASSSTSGRANNEQFF. The CDR3 DNA reads as TGTGCCAGCAGTAGTACTAGCGGGAGGGCTAACAATGAGCAGTTCTTC.